The 28 T cell receptor beta chains below all came from one sample that was sequenced in a study of cytomegalovirus exposure and HLA in healthy donors. The primer mix had 60 Vbeta and 13 Jbeta primers. The table came from immunoSEQ multiplex PCR; TCRdb's copy has only in-frame clones and leaves some out. The data show fewer than 200,000 clones, 65% to 85% seen once. Input material: PBMCs. These receptors all come from a female donor in good health and CMV-seronegative.

The CDR3 sequence: CASSPVERGPYEQYF. The CDR3 DNA sequence: TGTGCCAGCAGTCCTGTCGAAAGGGGGCCCTACGAGCAGTACTTC. V usage is TRBV6-5 and J usage is TRBJ2-7, with TRBD1 matching over 7 bases. The germline CDR1 and CDR2 sequences are MNHEY and SVGAGI. Trimming cost V 5 bases and J 2 bases; bases outside gene matches: 9. The CDR3 sequence is 15 residues long.

This chain connects TRBV29-1 to TRBJ2-7; TRBD1 matches at 7 bases. Losses at the gene ends were 5 bases for V and 0 bases for J; bases not matched to a gene: 7. CDR3 length: 14 residues. Per the germline V gene, CDR1 is SQVTM and CDR2 is ANQGSEA. This CDR3 is CSVQDRKFSYEQYF. The DNA of the CDR3 is TGCAGCGTTCAGGACAGGAAGTTCTCCTACGAGCAGTACTTC.

The chain recombines TRBV30 with TRBJ2-1; 12 bases are a match to TRBD2. Per the germline V gene, CDR1 is GTSNPN and CDR2 is SVGIG (reference sequence). This CDR3 contains 13 residues. Trimming cost V 1 base and J 9 bases; bases outside gene matches: 1. The CDR3 sequence is CAWSGLAGVEQFF. As DNA, the CDR3 is TGTGCCTGGAGTGGACTAGCGGGAGTTGAGCAGTTCTTC.

V gene TRBV9 combines with J gene TRBJ2-7; D is perhaps TRBD2 (5 bases). This CDR3 contains 14 residues. The V and J ends lost 3 bases and 7 bases respectively, with 17 bases between them. Germline V gene data show CDR1 as SGDLS and CDR2 as YYNGEE. The CDR3 DNA is TGTGCCAGCAGCGCGACTCCCTCGGGGATGGAGCAGTACTTC. It yields the protein CASSATPSGMEQYF. Full variable domain (missing parts from reference TRBV9 and TRBJ2-7): DSGVTQTPKHLITATGQRVTLRCSPRSGDLSVYWYQQSLDQGLQFLIQYYNGEERAKGNILERFSAQQFPDLHSELNLSSLELGDSALYFCASSATPSGMEQYFGPGTRLTVT.

This clone was seen just once. The chain employs TRBV28 and TRBJ2-3; 8 nucleotides line up with TRBD1. The CDR3 consists of 16 residues. After removal of 5 bases from V and 0 bases from J, the junction contained 7 bases not matched to a gene. Germline loops: CDR1 MDHEN, CDR2 SYDVKM. For the CDR3, the DNA is TGTGCCAGCAGTGAACGCAGGGGGCCTAGCACAGATACGCAGTATTTT. Protein: CASSERRGPSTDTQYF.

This sequence joins TRBV5-6 and TRBJ1-2; D perhaps matches TRBD1 (5 bases). Per germline, CDR1 SGHDT and CDR2 YYEEEE. The CDR3 runs 15 residues. V was trimmed by 5 bases and J by 0 bases, leaving 14 bases between them. CDR3 sequence: CASSPNTGTNYGYTF. Written as DNA, the CDR3 is TGTGCCAGCAGTCCTAACACAGGAACTAACTATGGCTACACCTTC.

The chain combines TRBV14 with TRBJ1-2; no definite D call. The CDR3 length is 12 residues. Germline V CDR1 and CDR2: SGHDN, FVKESK. Trimming took off 1 base at V and 8 bases at J, with 8 bases between the two ends. In nucleotides, the CDR3 is TGTGCCAGCAGCCAAGCCGCGGGCGGCTACACCTTC. Its protein product is CASSQAAGGYTF.

J is TRBJ2-3 and V is TRBV2; D remains ambiguous. CDR3 length: 16 residues. Trimming left V 7 bases short and J 0 bases short, with 17 bases between. CDR1 and CDR2 (germline): SNHLY, FYNNEI. CDR3 loop: CASTRRVHPSTDTQYF. As DNA, the CDR3 is TGTGCCAGCACGAGGCGAGTTCACCCAAGCACAGATACGCAGTATTTT.

The chain links TRBV11-2 to TRBJ2-1, with D unclear. CDR1 and CDR2 (germline): SGHAT, FQNNGV. V lost 5 bases and J 4 bases, leaving 6 bases between the germline ends. This CDR3 region has 12 residues. Here the CDR3 DNA reads TGTGCCAGCAGCCAGTATTACAATGAGCAGTTCTTC. As protein: CASSQYYNEQFF.

The rearrangement links TRBV2 to TRBJ1-2, with TRBD1 identical over 8 bases. The CDR3 is 15 amino acids. V dropped 6 bases and J dropped 4; count of bases not matched to a gene: 10. Germline CDR1 reads SNHLY; CDR2 reads FYNNEI. The CDR3 here is CASRDTGTGGYGYTF. The CDR3 region has the DNA TGTGCCAGCAGGGATACCGGGACAGGTGGCTATGGCTACACCTTC.

This chain joins TRBV5-1 and TRBJ2-3; D may be TRBD2 (6 bases). The CDR3 is made up of 12 amino acids. Germline-derived CDR1 and CDR2 are SGHRS and YFSETQ. V was cut by 5 bases and J by 3 bases, with 7 bases left in between. CDR3 region: CASRLATDTQYF. CDR3 bases: TGCGCCAGCAGACTAGCAACAGATACGCAGTATTTT.

V gene TRBV5-4 combines with J gene TRBJ1-1, with D perhaps matching TRBD1 (5 bases). CDR1 and CDR2 (germline): SGHNT, YYREEE (reference sequence). This CDR3 is built from 15 residues. V lost 3 bases, J lost 4 bases, and 16 bases lay in between. The DNA of the CDR3 is TGTGCCAGCAGCTCCCTTCAAGGGGCGACCACTGAAGCTTTCTTT. Amino acids: CASSSLQGATTEAFF.

Regarding this clone: An end of the junction differs from the germline gene, which may be a read error. The chain is built from TRBV13 and TRBJ2-3; 9 nucleotides match TRBD2. Per germline, CDR1 PRHDT and CDR2 FYEKMQ (reference sequence). CDR3 length: 13 amino acids. CDR3 in amino acids: CASSLTWSGRQAF. CDR3 nucleotides: TGTGCCAGCAGCTTAACGTGGAGCGGGAGGCAGGCTTTT.

V gene TRBV12-5 combines with J gene TRBJ2-5, with D perhaps matching TRBD1 (6 bases). Germline lookup yields CDR1 LGHNT and CDR2 FRNRAP. V was pared by 5 bases and J by 5 bases, with 21 bases between. The CDR3 is 16 amino acids. Written as DNA, the CDR3 is TGTGCTAGTGGTACCCCTCGGGGAGCAGGGGACGAGACCCAGTACTTC. The encoded protein is CASGTPRGAGDETQYF.

The V and J genes are TRBV30 and TRBJ1-1; possibly TRBD1 for D (6 bases). The V gene's germline CDR1 is GTSNPN and CDR2 SVGIG (reference sequence). V gave up 0 bases and J gave up 0 bases, with 26 bases separating them. CDR3 length: 20 amino acids. The CDR3 is CAWSVPPGRGGQYMNTEAFF. CDR3 DNA sequence: TGTGCCTGGAGTGTACCCCCGGGCAGGGGAGGGCAGTACATGAACACTGAAGCTTTCTTT.

The V and J genes are TRBV10-3 and TRBJ1-4, with 7 nucleotides matching TRBD1. The V gene end was trimmed by 0 bases and the J gene end by 7 bases; junction bases not matched to a gene: 2. CDR3 length: 14 amino acids. CDR1 ENHRY and CDR2 SYGVKD come from the germline V gene. DNA for the CDR3: TGTGCCATCAGTGAGTCTCAGGGGGGTGAAAAACTGTTTTTT. Encoded protein: CAISESQGGEKLFF.

This clone was recorded only once. This chain uses TRBV18 with TRBJ2-3, with a possible D match to TRBD2 (5 bases). This CDR3 region has 14 residues. Trimming pared 3 bases from V and 3 bases from J, leaving 10 bases between. Germline V gene lookup returns CDR1 KGHSH and CDR2 LQKENI. This chain's CDR3 is CASSPSGTTDTQYF. The CDR3 DNA reads as TGTGCCAGCTCACCCAGCGGAACGACAGATACGCAGTATTTT.

The rearrangement links TRBV19 to TRBJ1-5; 7 nucleotides align to TRBD1. Germline loops: CDR1 LNHDA, CDR2 SQIVND (reference sequence). V lost 9 bases to trimming and J lost 7 bases; unmatched junction nucleotides: 12. The CDR3 is 14 residues long. The DNA for the CDR3 is TGTGCCAGCCTAGACAGGGTGACAGGACAGCCCCAGCATTTT. Protein: CASLDRVTGQPQHF. The full variable domain, completed using reference TRBV19 and TRBJ1-5, is DGGITQSPKYLFRKEGQNVTLSCEQNLNHDAMYWYRQDPGQGLRLIYYSQIVNDFQKGDIAEGYSVSREKKESFPLTVTSAQKNPTAFYLCASLDRVTGQPQHFGDGTRLSIL.

This chain links TRBV9 with TRBJ2-1; tentatively, D is TRBD2 (6 bases). The CDR3 contains 16 residues. V lost 0 bases and J 2 bases, leaving 12 bases between the germline ends. CDR1 is SGDLS and CDR2 is YYNGEE in the germline V gene. The CDR3 sequence: CASSVELAGPYNEQFF. The DNA for the CDR3 is TGTGCCAGCAGCGTAGAACTAGCCGGGCCCTACAATGAGCAGTTCTTC.

This clone was observed a single time. Here the CDR3 DNA reads TGTGCCATTCTCACAGGAGACTACGAGCAGTACTTC. Translating gives CAILTGDYEQYF. V is TRBV10-3 and J is TRBJ2-7; weak D call: TRBD1 (5 bases). The CDR3 runs to 12 residues. Germline V gene lookup returns CDR1 ENHRY and CDR2 SYGVKD. The V gene lost 9 bases and the J gene lost 3 bases, with 12 bases spanning the gap.

The J gene is TRBJ2-2, the V gene TRBV19; D may be TRBD1 (6 bases). V lost 2 bases to trimming and J lost 1 base, with 11 bases between them. The CDR3 is made up of 16 amino acids. Germline CDR1 is LNHDA and CDR2 is SQIVND (reference sequence). The DNA for the CDR3 is TGTGCCAGTAGTATACGTCCGGACAGGAACACCGGGGAGCTGTTTTTT. Protein product: CASSIRPDRNTGELFF.

V gene TRBV7-2 combines with J gene TRBJ2-2; TRBD1 is a possible D gene (6 bases). V lost 5 bases to trimming and J lost 5 bases, with 9 bases between them. The CDR3 is made up of 13 amino acids. CDR1 and CDR2 (germline): SGHTA, FQGNSA. CDR3: CASSRTGTGELFF. The CDR3 region has the DNA TGTGCCAGCAGCCGCACAGGGACCGGGGAGCTGTTTTTT.

V and J are TRBV10-3 and TRBJ2-1, with 9 nucleotides matching TRBD1. CDR1 ENHRY and CDR2 SYGVKD come from the germline V gene. V shed 6 bases and J 8 bases; nucleotides not matched to a gene: 8. The CDR3 is 14 residues long. The CDR3 sequence is CAISTGTGYYEQFF. CDR3 bases: TGTGCCATCAGCACCGGGACAGGGTACTATGAGCAGTTCTTC.

This chain joins TRBV27 and TRBJ1-2, with D perhaps TRBD1 (6 bases). The ends were cut back, 3 bases at V and 7 bases at J, with 21 bases in the middle. Germline CDR1 and CDR2: MNHEY and SMNVEV (reference sequence). The CDR3 is 16 amino acids. The CDR3 protein is CASSFLGPRGGGGYTF. The CDR3 nucleotides are TGTGCCAGCAGTTTTTTGGGACCTAGGGGAGGGGGTGGCTACACCTTC.

The rearrangement uses TRBV5-4 and TRBJ2-1; 8 positions agree with TRBD2. V shed 2 bases, J shed 6 bases, and the junction held 7 bases outside the gene matches. The germline gives CDR1 SGHNT, CDR2 YYREEE (reference sequence). The CDR3 extends over 15 amino acids. CDR3 nucleotides: TGTGCCAGCAGCTTTAAGCGGGAGCTCCGCAATGAGCAGTTCTTC. Amino acid sequence: CASSFKRELRNEQFF.

The chain uses TRBV7-9 and TRBJ2-2; no clear D. The length of the CDR3 is 14 residues. V was shortened by 1 base and J by 6 bases, with 9 bases between the two germline ends. Germline loops: CDR1 SEHNR, CDR2 FQNEAQ (reference sequence). CDR3 nucleotide sequence: TGTGCCAGCAGCTTAGAGCTCGCCCCCGGGGAGCTGTTTTTT. Amino acids: CASSLELAPGELFF.

V usage is TRBV5-1 and J usage is TRBJ1-2, with TRBD1 matching 11 bases. CDR3 length: 16 amino acids. Germline V lookup: CDR1 SGHRS, CDR2 YFSETQ. J was trimmed by 6 bases and V by 4 bases; bases with no gene match: 11. In DNA, the CDR3 is TGCGCCAGCAGCGGAACCTCCGGGACAGGGGGTGATGGCTACACCTTC. It encodes CASSGTSGTGGDGYTF.

This chain joins TRBV15 and TRBJ2-1; TRBD2 aligns across 8 bases. The CDR3 totals 14 residues. The V and J ends lost 4 bases and 8 bases, in that order; junction bases with no gene match: 7. Germline V gene lookup returns CDR1 LNHNV and CDR2 YYDKDF (reference sequence). CDR3 in DNA: TGTGCCACCAGCACGACTAGCGCTTGGGATGAGCAGTTCTTC. Amino acid sequence: CATSTTSAWDEQFF.